These T cell receptor beta chains were read from a single sample in a study of radiotherapy plus CTLA-4 blockade in lung cancer. Libraries were prepared by immunoSEQ multiplex PCR; TCRdb keeps only in-frame clonotypes and omits some of them. Found here are 50,000 or so clones, 60% to 80% of them singletons; the top ten hold around 10%. Sequencing used peripheral blood, obtained from a patient treated with radiotherapy plus ipilimumab. Receptors originate from a human donor with non-small cell lung cancer who had stable disease on radiotherapy plus ipilimumab. CDR3s include the opening cysteine and the closing phenylalanine or tryptophan. The order of the fields is V gene, J gene, D gene, clone size, CDR3 DNA, CDR3 protein. A D gene is named only where the DNA matches it firmly. Some rows have no size entry. The others give once, few or many, or a class for an expanded clone.

v_gene: TRBV5-1
j_gene: TRBJ1-6
d_gene: TRBD1
abundance: .
CDR3nt: TGCGCCAGCAGGACGGAAGGGACAGGGGTCTCACCCCTCCACTTT
CDR3aa: CASRTEGTGVSPLHF

v_gene: TRBV6-1
j_gene: TRBJ1-2
d_gene: TRBD1
abundance: .
CDR3nt: TGTGCCAGCAGGTTGATCACAGGGGAGAACCGCTACACCTTC
CDR3aa: CASRLITGENRYTF

v_gene: TRBV19
j_gene: TRBJ1-6
d_gene: .
abundance: .
CDR3nt: TGTGCCGCTCGGGAGGGGGGGGCCGATAATTCACCCCTCCACTTT
CDR3aa: CAAREGGADNSPLHF

v_gene: TRBV7-3
j_gene: TRBJ2-1
d_gene: .
abundance: .
CDR3nt: TGTGCCAGCAGCTTTGGACAGTCCTACAATGAGCAGTTCTTC
CDR3aa: CASSFGQSYNEQFF

v_gene: TRBV7-9
j_gene: TRBJ2-1
d_gene: TRBD2
abundance: .
CDR3nt: TGTGCCAGCAGCTTAGGGAGTATAGCGGGGGGTGGGCGCGAGCAGTTCTTC
CDR3aa: CASSLGSIAGGGREQFF

v_gene: TRBV9
j_gene: TRBJ2-5
d_gene: .
abundance: .
CDR3nt: TGTGCCAGCAGCGTATCAGGGAGGGAGACCCAGTACTTC
CDR3aa: CASSVSGRETQYF

v_gene: TRBV4-1
j_gene: TRBJ2-6
d_gene: .
abundance: .
CDR3nt: TGCGCCAGCAGCCCCACGGACGGCTCTGGGGCCAACGTCCTGACTTTC
CDR3aa: CASSPTDGSGANVLTF

v_gene: TRBV28
j_gene: TRBJ2-2
d_gene: TRBD1
abundance: few
CDR3nt: TGTGCCAGCAGTTTATTAACCGGGACAGGGGTTTCCGGGGAGCTGTTTTTT
CDR3aa: CASSLLTGTGVSGELFF

v_gene: TRBV29-1
j_gene: TRBJ2-4
d_gene: TRBD2
abundance: .
CDR3nt: TGCAGCGTTGAAGCGGGGGGGGACATTCAGTACTTC
CDR3aa: CSVEAGGDIQYF

v_gene: TRBV7-9
j_gene: TRBJ1-1
d_gene: .
abundance: .
CDR3nt: TGTGCCAGCAGCCCTGTGAGGCCCCCCACTGAAGCTTTCTTT
CDR3aa: CASSPVRPPTEAFF

v_gene: TRBV6-5
j_gene: TRBJ1-2
d_gene: .
abundance: medium-sized
CDR3nt: TGTGCCAGCAGTAAGGACAAGTCCTATGGCTACACCTTC
CDR3aa: CASSKDKSYGYTF

v_gene: TRBV19
j_gene: TRBJ1-5
d_gene: .
abundance: .
CDR3nt: TGTGCCAGTAGTTACTCTCGGGGCAATCAGCCCCAGCATTTT
CDR3aa: CASSYSRGNQPQHF

v_gene: TRBV5-1
j_gene: TRBJ2-1
d_gene: TRBD1
abundance: .
CDR3nt: TGCGCCAGCAGCTTGCAACGGGACAGGGTTCAGTTCTTC
CDR3aa: CASSLQRDRVQFF

v_gene: TRBV7-9
j_gene: TRBJ2-3
d_gene: TRBD2
abundance: .
CDR3nt: TGTGCCAGCAGCTCTAGCGGGGGGGCCGGGACGCAGTATTTT
CDR3aa: CASSSSGGAGTQYF

v_gene: TRBV4-3
j_gene: TRBJ2-7
d_gene: .
abundance: once
CDR3nt: TGCGCCAGCAGCCAAGATTGGTCAACCGAGCAGTACTTC
CDR3aa: CASSQDWSTEQYF

v_gene: TRBV27
j_gene: TRBJ2-1
d_gene: TRBD1
abundance: .
CDR3nt: TGTGCCAGCAGTCCTCCGGGACAGCTTTTGAGCTCCTACAATGAGCAGTTCTTC
CDR3aa: CASSPPGQLLSSYNEQFF

v_gene: TRBV19
j_gene: TRBJ1-2
d_gene: TRBD1
abundance: .
CDR3nt: TGTGCCAGTCGCAAAGGCCGGGACAGCCTTGACTATGGCTACACCTTC
CDR3aa: CASRKGRDSLDYGYTF

v_gene: TRBV2
j_gene: TRBJ1-1
d_gene: .
abundance: .
CDR3nt: TGTGCCAGCACTGAGTTGGTAGGGGTTGGTGAAGCTTTCTTT
CDR3aa: CASTELVGVGEAFF

v_gene: TRBV7-3
j_gene: TRBJ2-2
d_gene: TRBD1
abundance: .
CDR3nt: TGTGCCAGCAACACAGGGGTGAACACCGGGGAGCTGTTTTTT
CDR3aa: CASNTGVNTGELFF

v_gene: TRBV6-5
j_gene: TRBJ2-1
d_gene: TRBD1
abundance: once
CDR3nt: TGTGCCAGCATAACAACAGGGGCTTCCTACAATGAGCAGTTCTTC
CDR3aa: CASITTGASYNEQFF

v_gene: TRBV13
j_gene: TRBJ1-1
d_gene: TRBD1
abundance: .
CDR3nt: TGTGCCAGCAGCTTAGAGGGCAGGGGGACTGAAGCTTTCTTT
CDR3aa: CASSLEGRGTEAFF

v_gene: TRBV7-9
j_gene: TRBJ1-5
d_gene: .
abundance: .
CDR3nt: TGTGCCAGCAGCCCAACAGGGAGTCCCAATCAGCCCCAGCATTTT
CDR3aa: CASSPTGSPNQPQHF

v_gene: TRBV6-5
j_gene: TRBJ1-1
d_gene: .
abundance: .
CDR3nt: TGTGCCAGCAGTTACTCGGAGAGGGCTGGGGGGGCTTTCTTT
CDR3aa: CASSYSERAGGAFF

v_gene: TRBV30
j_gene: TRBJ2-1
d_gene: TRBD2
abundance: .
CDR3nt: TGTGCCTGGAGTGTTTCCAGCGGGGGGTACAATGAGCAGTTCTTC
CDR3aa: CAWSVSSGGYNEQFF

v_gene: TRBV5-1
j_gene: TRBJ1-2
d_gene: .
abundance: .
CDR3nt: TGCGCCAGCAGCCCCTCGGGAGGGATAGGTGCTAACTATGGCTACACCTTC
CDR3aa: CASSPSGGIGANYGYTF

v_gene: TRBV29-1
j_gene: TRBJ2-3
d_gene: TRBD2
abundance: .
CDR3nt: TGCAGCGTTGACGGAGGTCTAGCGGGGGGTAGCACAGATACGCAGTATTTT
CDR3aa: CSVDGGLAGGSTDTQYF

v_gene: TRBV11-2
j_gene: TRBJ1-2
d_gene: .
abundance: .
CDR3nt: TGTGCCAGCAGCTTAGATCACTGGGGACATGGCTACACCTTC
CDR3aa: CASSLDHWGHGYTF